This T cell receptor (beta chain) stems from a study of blood T cell repertoires in COVID-19. Method: immunoSEQ multiplex PCR; TCRdb's copy keeps in-frame clones and lacks some. The data hold tens of thousands of clones, with approximately 90% observed a single time. Material: peripheral blood. The TCR sequence derives from a man aged 45-65 years with active COVID-19.

In DNA form, the CDR3 reads TGTGCCAGCAGTGAGGGAACCTCCGGGACACGGTTCTTC. Amino acid sequence: CASSEGTSGTRFF. The chain couples TRBV25-1 to TRBJ2-1, with D maybe TRBD1 (6 bases). The germline CDR1 and CDR2 sequences are MGHDK and SYGVNS. The CDR3 contains 13 residues. V gave up 3 bases and J gave up 15 bases, with 18 bases separating them.